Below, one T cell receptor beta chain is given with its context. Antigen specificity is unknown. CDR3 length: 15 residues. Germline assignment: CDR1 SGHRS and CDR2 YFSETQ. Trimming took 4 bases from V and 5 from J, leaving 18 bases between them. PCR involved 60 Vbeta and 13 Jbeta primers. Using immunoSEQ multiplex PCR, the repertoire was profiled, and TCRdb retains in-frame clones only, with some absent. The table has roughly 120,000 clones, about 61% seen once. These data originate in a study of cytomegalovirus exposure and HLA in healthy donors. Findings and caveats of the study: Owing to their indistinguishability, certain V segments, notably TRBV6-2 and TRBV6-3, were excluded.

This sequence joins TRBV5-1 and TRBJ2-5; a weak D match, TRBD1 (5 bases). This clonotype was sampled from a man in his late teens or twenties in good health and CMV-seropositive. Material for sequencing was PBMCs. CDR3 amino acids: CASSHTGSLPETQYF. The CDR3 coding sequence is TGCGCCAGCAGCCACACAGGTTCCCTCCCGGAGACCCAGTACTTC.